The 13 T cell receptor beta chains in this list originate from one sample, sequenced in a study of OX40 agonist ivuxolimab in advanced cancers. Preparation of the library involved the immunoSEQ multiplex PCR assay. The table comes from immuneACCESS by way of TCRdb, which keeps in-frame sequences with V and J called. Part of the clones is missing from these tables; in studies checked, under half for an unresolved V gene and the rest for unknown reasons. Within this sample are tens of thousands of clones, with about 91% of them counted one time only. Roughly 2.5% of the sample is taken by the ten largest. Sequences were derived from CD4+ or CD8+ T cells sorted from blood, sampled in a trial of the OX40 agonist ivuxolimab. The receptors derive from an adult with an advanced solid tumor such as melanoma, head and neck, liver or kidney cancer.

This clone has only one observation. This chain links TRBV7-8 with TRBJ1-5; 12 bases align to TRBD1. The J segment lost 3 bases and the V segment lost 4 bases, leaving 10 bases of the junction unmatched. The germline gives CDR1 SGHVS, CDR2 FQNEAQ. This CDR3 comprises 18 residues. Written as DNA, the CDR3 is TGTGCCAGCAGCTCCGGGACAGGGGGCCCGAGACCCAATCAGCCCCAGCATTTT. This gives the protein CASSSGTGGPRPNQPQHF. The full variable domain, its missing parts supplied by reference TRBV7-8 and TRBJ1-5, is GAGVSQSPRYKVAKRGQDVALRCDPISGHVSLFWYQQALGQGPEFLTYFQNEAQLDKSGLPSDRFFAERPEGSVSTLKIQRTQQEDSAVYLCASSSGTGGPRPNQPQHFGDGTRLSIL.

The V gene is TRBV29-1, the J gene TRBJ1-2, with D unresolved. V lost 4 bases, J lost 4 bases, and 10 bases lay in between. CDR1 and CDR2 from the germline V gene are SQVTM and ANQGSEA. The CDR3 is 12 amino acids. The CDR3 reads CSVGSRGYGYTF. The CDR3 nucleotides read TGCAGCGTTGGCAGTCGTGGCTATGGCTACACCTTC.

J is TRBJ2-1 and V is TRBV2, with unresolved D. Trimming pared 6 bases from V and 7 bases from J, leaving 13 bases between. The CDR3 is 13 residues long. Germline V CDR1 and CDR2: SNHLY, FYNNEI. The CDR3 region is CASSYTWENEQFF. The CDR3 nucleotides are TGTGCCAGCAGCTACACCTGGGAAAATGAGCAGTTCTTC. Complete variable domain (other parts from reference TRBV2 and TRBJ2-1): EPEVTQTPSHQVTQMGQEVILRCVPISNHLYFYWYRQILGQKVEFLVSFYNNEISEKSEIFDDQFSVERPDGSNFTLKIRSTKLEDSAMYFCASSYTWENEQFFGPGTRLTVL.

CDR3 amino acids: CASSSSRLGLRDGYTF. The CDR3 DNA reads TGTGCCAGCAGTTCTTCCCGCTTGGGACTTCGCGATGGCTACACCTTC. V is TRBV28 and J is TRBJ1-2, with D possibly being TRBD1 (5 bases). The CDR3 has 16 residues. With 4 bases removed from V and 6 bases from J, the gap between germline ends came to 21 bases. CDR1 MDHEN and CDR2 SYDVKM come from the germline V gene.

V gene TRBV27 combines with J gene TRBJ2-7; TRBD1 is a possible D gene (6 bases). The germline CDR1 and CDR2 sequences are MNHEY and SMNVEV (reference sequence). V was shortened by 3 bases and J by 3 bases, with 6 bases between the two germline ends. The CDR3 length is 12 residues. The CDR3 loop reads CASSLTGYEQYF. The CDR3 coding sequence is TGTGCCAGCAGTTTGACAGGCTACGAGCAGTACTTC.

This rearrangement joins TRBV7-2 to TRBJ2-1; a possible D gene is TRBD1 (5 bases). Trimming stripped 4 bases from V and 9 bases from J, with 16 bases between. The CDR3 runs to 14 residues. The germline gives CDR1 SGHTA, CDR2 FQGNSA. The CDR3 nucleotides read TGTGCCAGCAGCTCCCAAGCAGGGAAGGGTGAGCAGTTCTTC. Protein sequence: CASSSQAGKGEQFF. The complete variable domain, with remaining parts taken from reference TRBV7-2 and TRBJ2-1, reads GAGVSQSPSNKVTEKGKDVELRCDPISGHTALYWYRQSLGQGLEFLIYFQGNSAPDKSGLPSDRFSAERTGGSVSTLTIQRTQQEDSAVYLCASSSQAGKGEQFFGPGTRLTVL.

This chain connects TRBV30 to TRBJ2-1; 13 positions agree with TRBD2. Per germline, CDR1 GTSNPN and CDR2 SVGIG (reference sequence). V gave up 0 bases and J gave up 1 base; unmatched junction bases: 3. The CDR3 runs to 17 residues. CDR3: CAWSVGTSGTSYNEQFF. DNA of the CDR3: TGTGCCTGGAGTGTTGGGACTAGCGGGACGTCCTACAATGAGCAGTTCTTC.

The chain couples TRBV5-1 to TRBJ2-2; D unresolved. Germline V CDR1 and CDR2: SGHRS, YFSETQ. Between the trimmed V and J ends, which lost 4 bases and 1 base, there was a span of 5 bases. The CDR3 has 13 residues. CDR3 in DNA: TGCGCCAGCAGCAGGCAGAACACCGGGGAGCTGTTTTTT. Protein: CASSRQNTGELFF.

This chain joins TRBV7-9 and TRBJ1-2; 8 bases match TRBD1. The CDR3 extends over 13 amino acids. Trimming removed 5 bases from V and 3 bases from J; junction bases left unmatched: 2. CDR1 is SEHNR and CDR2 is FQNEAQ in the germline V gene (reference sequence). The CDR3, as DNA: TGTGCCAGCAGCCCGACAGGGGACTATGGCTACACCTTC. Translated: CASSPTGDYGYTF.

Here the CDR3 DNA reads TGTGCCTGGAGTTGGGTAGAGACAGATACGCAGTATTTT. Protein sequence: CAWSWVETDTQYF. The chain has TRBV30 and TRBJ2-3; D gene ambiguous. Trimming pared 2 bases from V and 3 bases from J, leaving 9 bases between. Germline CDR1 reads GTSNPN; CDR2 reads SVGIG (reference sequence). This CDR3 region has 13 residues.

J is TRBJ2-2 and V is TRBV18; 8 bases align to TRBD1. CDR3 size: 17 residues. Germline loops: CDR1 KGHSH, CDR2 LQKENI. The V gene end was trimmed by 4 bases and the J gene end by 7 bases; junction bases not matched to a gene: 14. Written as DNA, the CDR3 is TGTGCCAGCTCACAACCGCTCGGACAGGGCTTATTCGGGGAGCTGTTTTTT. It codes for CASSQPLGQGLFGELFF. Variable domain in full (rest from reference TRBV18 and TRBJ2-2): NAGVMQNPRHLVRRRGQEARLRCSPMKGHSHVYWYRQLPEEGLKFMVYLQKENIIDESGMPKERFSAEFPKEGPSILRIQQVVRGDSAAYFCASSQPLGQGLFGELFFGEGSRLTVL.

This clone appeared a single time. CDR3 amino acids: CASSYVGNSPLHF. CDR3 nucleotide sequence: TGTGCCAGCAGTTACGTGGGGAATTCACCCCTCCACTTT. The rearrangement joins TRBV6-5 to TRBJ1-6; D gene ambiguous. This CDR3 is built from 13 residues. Per germline, CDR1 MNHEY and CDR2 SVGAGI. V was clipped by 2 bases and J by 7 bases, with 6 bases between them.

The CDR3 sequence: CASSPDRGSEQYF. The DNA of the CDR3 is TGTGCCAGTAGTCCGGACAGGGGAAGCGAGCAGTACTTC. The chain combines TRBV19 with TRBJ2-7; 9 bases are shared with TRBD1. The CDR3 length is 13 residues. V shed 5 bases and J 6 bases; nucleotides not matched to a gene: 5. Germline-derived CDR1 and CDR2 are LNHDA and SQIVND (reference sequence).